This T cell receptor beta chain is drawn from a study of T cells in women clearing cervical HPV infection. Assay: immunoSEQ multiplex PCR; the TCRdb copy retains only in-frame clones and omits some. The repertoire table contains about 28,000 clones. About this clone: What it binds is unknown.

Study results and limitations: Each sample's T-cell count was unknown, possibly confounding richness. Repertoire richness, not evenness, was significantly elevated in CIN3+ cases versus controls.

Prevalent HPV16 infections were excluded; only incident single HPV16 infections included. This TCR was sampled from a woman between 18 and 70 years old with a cervical HPV16 infection that either progressed to CIN3+ or cleared (not recorded which). The specimen was blood buffy coat.

The CDR3 here is CASAFQGLAFGTQYF. The covered CDR3 bases are TGTGCCAGCGCTTTTCAAGGACTAGCATTCGGGACC. The V call is TRBV5-8, the J call TRBJ2-5; 8 bases map to TRBD2. From the germline J gene comes the end of the CDR3, since the read stops 3 residues before it. The length of the CDR3 is 15 residues. V dropped 7 bases and J dropped 7; count of bases not matched to a gene: 15. Germline V lookup: CDR1 SGHTS, CDR2 YDEGEE. Based on the CDR3 plus reference TRBV5-8 and TRBJ2-5, the full variable domain is EAGVTQSPTHLIKTRGQQATLRCSPISGHTSVYWYQQALGLGLQFLLWYDEGEERNRGNFPPRFSGRQFPNYSSELNVNALELEDSALYLCASAFQGLAFGTQYFGPGTRLLVL.